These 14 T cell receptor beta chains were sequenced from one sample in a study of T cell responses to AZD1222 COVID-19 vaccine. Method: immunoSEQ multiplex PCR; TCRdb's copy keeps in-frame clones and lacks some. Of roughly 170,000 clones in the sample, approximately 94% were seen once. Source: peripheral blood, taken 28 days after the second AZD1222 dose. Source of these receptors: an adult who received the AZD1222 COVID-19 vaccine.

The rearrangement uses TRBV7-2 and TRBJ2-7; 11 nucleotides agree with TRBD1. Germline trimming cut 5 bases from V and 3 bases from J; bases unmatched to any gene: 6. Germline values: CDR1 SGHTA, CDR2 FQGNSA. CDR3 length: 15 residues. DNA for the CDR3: TGTGCCAGCAGCAAACGGACAGGGGGCGGCTACGAGCAGTACTTC. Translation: CASSKRTGGGYEQYF. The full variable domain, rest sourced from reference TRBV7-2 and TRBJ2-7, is GAGVSQSPSNKVTEKGKDVELRCDPISGHTALYWYRQSLGQGLEFLIYFQGNSAPDKSGLPSDRFSAERTGGSVSTLTIQRTQQEDSAVYLCASSKRTGGGYEQYFGPGTRLTVT.

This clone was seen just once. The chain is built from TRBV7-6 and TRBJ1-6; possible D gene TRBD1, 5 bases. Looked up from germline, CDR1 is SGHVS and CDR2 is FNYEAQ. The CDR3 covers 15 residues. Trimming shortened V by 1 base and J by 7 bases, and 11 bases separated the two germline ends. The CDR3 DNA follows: TGTGCCAGCAGCTTAGTTGACAGTTTCAATTCACCCCTCCACTTT. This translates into CASSLVDSFNSPLHF.

The CDR3 loop reads CASRVSGANVLTF. CDR3 nucleotides: TGCGCCAGCAGGGTCTCTGGGGCCAACGTCCTGACTTTC. The rearrangement links TRBV10-1 to TRBJ2-6, with D uncertain. There are 13 residues in the CDR3. Looked up from germline, CDR1 is WNHNN and CDR2 is SYGVQD (reference sequence). V dropped 6 bases and J dropped 0 bases, with 3 bases sitting between them.

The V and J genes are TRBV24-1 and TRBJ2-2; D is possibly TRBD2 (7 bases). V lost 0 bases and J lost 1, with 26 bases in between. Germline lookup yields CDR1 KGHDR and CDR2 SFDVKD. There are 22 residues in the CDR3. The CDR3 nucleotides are TGTGCCACCAGTGATTTGCGACGAGGGGGGGACATCCGATTAATGAACACCGGGGAGCTGTTTTTT. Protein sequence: CATSDLRRGGDIRLMNTGELFF.

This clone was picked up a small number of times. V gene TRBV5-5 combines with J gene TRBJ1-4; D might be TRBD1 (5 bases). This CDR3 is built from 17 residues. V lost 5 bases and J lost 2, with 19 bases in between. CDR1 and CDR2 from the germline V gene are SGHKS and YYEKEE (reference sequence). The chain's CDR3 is CASRIASGLATNEKLFF. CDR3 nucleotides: TGTGCCAGCAGAATAGCGTCAGGGCTCGCGACTAATGAAAAACTGTTTTTT.

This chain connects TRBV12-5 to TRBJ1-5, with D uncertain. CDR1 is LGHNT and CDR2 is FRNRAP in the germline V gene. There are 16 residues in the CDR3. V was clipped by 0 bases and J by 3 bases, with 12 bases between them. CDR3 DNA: TGTGCTAGTGGTTTGGTACGTCTGGGAACCAATCAGCCCCAGCATTTT. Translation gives CASGLVRLGTNQPQHF. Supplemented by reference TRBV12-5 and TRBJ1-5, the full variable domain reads DARVTQTPRHKVTEMGQEVTMRCQPILGHNTVFWYRQTMMQGLELLAYFRNRAPLDDSGMPKDRFSAEMPDATLATLKIQPSEPRDSAVYFCASGLVRLGTNQPQHFGDGTRLSIL.

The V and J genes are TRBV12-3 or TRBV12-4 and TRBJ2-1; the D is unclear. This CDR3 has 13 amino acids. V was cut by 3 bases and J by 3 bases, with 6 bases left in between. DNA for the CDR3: TGTGCCAGCAGTTTTGCAGGCTACAATGAGCAGTTCTTC. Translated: CASSFAGYNEQFF.

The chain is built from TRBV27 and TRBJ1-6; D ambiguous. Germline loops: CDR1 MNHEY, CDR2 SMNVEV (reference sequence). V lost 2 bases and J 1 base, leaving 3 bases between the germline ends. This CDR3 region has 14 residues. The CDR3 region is CASSLISYNSPLHF. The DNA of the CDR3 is TGTGCCAGCAGTTTAATTTCCTATAATTCACCCCTCCACTTT.

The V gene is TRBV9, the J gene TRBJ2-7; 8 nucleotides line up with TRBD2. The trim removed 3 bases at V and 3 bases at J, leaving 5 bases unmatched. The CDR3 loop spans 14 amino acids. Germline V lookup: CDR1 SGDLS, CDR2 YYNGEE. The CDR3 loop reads CASSAVSGSYEQYF. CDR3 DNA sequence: TGTGCCAGCAGCGCGGTAAGCGGGAGCTACGAGCAGTACTTC.

CDR3 sequence reads: CASSLARTGGRSSTDTQYF. The CDR3 bases are TGCGCCAGCAGCTTGGCGAGAACCGGGGGGAGATCTAGCACAGATACGCAGTATTTT. V is TRBV5-1 and J is TRBJ2-3; TRBD2 agrees at 7 bases. The CDR3 covers 19 residues. The V gene end was trimmed by 0 bases and the J gene end by 0 bases; junction bases not matched to a gene: 13. The germline CDR1 and CDR2 sequences are SGHRS and YFSETQ.

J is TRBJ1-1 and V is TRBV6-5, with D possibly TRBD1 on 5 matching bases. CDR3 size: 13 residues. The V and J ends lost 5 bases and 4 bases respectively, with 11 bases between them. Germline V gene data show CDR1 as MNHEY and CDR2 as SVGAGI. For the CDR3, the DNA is TGTGCCAGCAGTCGGTCAGGGTCCACTGAAGCTTTCTTT. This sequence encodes CASSRSGSTEAFF.

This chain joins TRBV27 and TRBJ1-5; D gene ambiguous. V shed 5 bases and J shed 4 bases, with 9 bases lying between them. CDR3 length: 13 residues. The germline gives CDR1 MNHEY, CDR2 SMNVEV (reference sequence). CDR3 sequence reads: CASSARTNQPQHF. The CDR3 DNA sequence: TGTGCCAGCAGTGCAAGGACTAATCAGCCCCAGCATTTT.

CDR3 sequence (DNA): TGTGCCAGCAGTGTCCACTCAGGGGGCAGTGGAAACACCATATATTTT. As protein: CASSVHSGGSGNTIYF. This sequence joins TRBV25-1 and TRBJ1-3, with 8 bases matching TRBD1. This CDR3 is 16 amino acids long. Per germline, CDR1 MGHDK and CDR2 SYGVNS. With V trimmed by 4 bases and J by 3 bases, 8 bases remained unmatched.

In DNA form, the CDR3 reads TGTGCCAACCCCAACGGGATCTCAAATTCACCCCTCCACTTT. It is translated as CANPNGISNSPLHF. This chain connects TRBV6-5 to TRBJ1-6; D uncertain. The CDR3 is made up of 14 amino acids. The germline V and J ends were trimmed by 10 bases and 7 bases, with 17 bases remaining between them. Germline V gives CDR1 MNHEY, CDR2 SVGAGI.